This TCR beta chain was profiled in a study of beta chain features in type 1 diabetes. Study information: Patients and healthy donors were similar in age, gender and cell yields. Study-level results: Type 1 diabetes patients had TCRB CDR3s that were shorter (moderately but significantly so) in all four CD4+ subsets.

A note on this clone: Antigen unknown.

Sequencing targeted expressed TCRB transcripts, as all isolated RNA had been reverse transcribed. Assay used: immunoSEQ multiplex PCR; TCRdb lists only in-frame clones, some missing. Among about 330,000 clones, 11% were seen once, and the ten largest hold more than 0.015%. Over 95% purity was reached by all sorted populations. Germline lookup yields CDR1 SGHNT and CDR2 YYREEE (reference sequence). This CDR3 has 15 residues. Trimming removed 4 bases from V and 0 bases from J, with 12 bases in between. Sequencing used naive CD4+ T cells from blood. This receptor was obtained from a woman aged 30 to 39 in good health. The chain uses TRBV5-4 and TRBJ2-3; weak D call: TRBD2 (5 bases). The CDR3 coding sequence is TGTGCCAGCAGCCGTGGGCGGACTAGCACAGATACGCAGTATTTT. It codes for CASSRGRTSTDTQYF.